The entry below gives a single T cell receptor (beta chain) sequence along with its context. Its target is unknown. This specimen belongs to a study of T cells in Graves' hyperthyroidism and ophthalmopathy. Across the whole study: Blood was drawn when the patient was first diagnosed and still untreated.

An approximately 10 ml volume of fresh peripheral blood provided the PBMCs. The CDR3 loop spans 11 amino acids. The germline CDR1 and CDR2 sequences are MNHNS and SASEGT. Trimming took off 9 bases at V and 4 bases at J, with 9 bases between the two ends. Study outcomes and limitations: From stable hyperthyroidism, ophthalmopathy was separated by a 13 V-J model.

RNA transcripts provided the source from which TCR beta CDR3 regions were amplified. The HTBI primer set served for first-round RT-PCR of the TCR CDR3. TCRdb processed the multiplex PCR reads anew with MiXCR; each CDR3 protein has one entry. The data show 460,000 or so distinct CDR3 sequences, over 13% seen once. The chain combines TRBV6-1 with TRBJ1-1; D is possibly TRBD1 (6 bases). Sequencing used blood. The sequence was collected from a woman younger than 30 with Graves' hyperthyroidism. The CDR3 spells CASPGVTEAFF. The DNA for the CDR3 is TGTGCCAGTCCAGGGGTCACTGAAGCTTTCTTT.